This TCR beta chain is drawn from a study of PD-1 blockade in classical Hodgkin lymphoma. Whole-study context: Patients were dosed intravenously with nivolumab at 3 mg/kg every 2 weeks.

Of note for this clone: The antigen remains unidentified.

TCRdb's copy holds only in-frame clones and misses some; the assay was immunoSEQ multiplex PCR. The sample holds some 11,000 clones, around 70% seen once. The study, taken as a whole, reports: Prior therapy or disease activity may underlie the repertoire differences, whose causes remain undefined. Newly diagnosed patients were reported to start with lower TCR diversity than healthy donors. The CD4+ diversity rise by C4D1 was clearest in complete responders.

Time point given: cycle 4 day 1 (C4D1), after five to seven weeks of nivolumab. Every single patient, without exception, relapsed after autologous stem cell transplantation, and brentuximab vedotin exposure varied. Researchers report purifying CD4+ T cells from thawed PBMCs by magnetic negative selection. This sequence was found in a human donor with classical Hodgkin lymphoma. Sequencing used CD4+ T cells from blood, obtained before the fourth cycle of nivolumab.

The CDR3 nucleotides read TGTGCCAGCAGCTCGGGACTCCTATACAATGAGCAGTTCTTC. As protein: CASSSGLLYNEQFF. The V and J genes are TRBV5-4 and TRBJ2-1, with D possibly being TRBD2 (6 bases). The length of the CDR3 is 14 residues. Germline V gives CDR1 SGHNT, CDR2 YYREEE (reference sequence). The V and J ends lost 3 bases and 4 bases respectively, with 11 bases between them.